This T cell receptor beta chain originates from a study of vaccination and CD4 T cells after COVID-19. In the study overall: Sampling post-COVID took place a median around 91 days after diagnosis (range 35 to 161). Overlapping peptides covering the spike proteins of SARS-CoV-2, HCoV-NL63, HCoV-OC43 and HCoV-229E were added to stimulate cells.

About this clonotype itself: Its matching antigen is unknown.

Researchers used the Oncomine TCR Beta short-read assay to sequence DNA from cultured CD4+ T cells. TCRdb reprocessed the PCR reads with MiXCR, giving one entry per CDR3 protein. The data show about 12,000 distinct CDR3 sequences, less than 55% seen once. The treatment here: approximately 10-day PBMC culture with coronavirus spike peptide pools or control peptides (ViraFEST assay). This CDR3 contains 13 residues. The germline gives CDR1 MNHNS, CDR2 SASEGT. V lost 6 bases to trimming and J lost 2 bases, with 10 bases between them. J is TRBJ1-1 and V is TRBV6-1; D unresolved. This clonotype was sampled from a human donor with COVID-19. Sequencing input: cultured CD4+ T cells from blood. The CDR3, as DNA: TGTGCCAGCAGCGGAACAGAAAACACTGAAGCTTTCTTT. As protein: CASSGTENTEAFF.